These T cell receptor beta chains were read from a single sample in a study of blood T cell repertoires in COVID-19. Sequenced by immunoSEQ multiplex PCR; TCRdb stores in-frame clones only, minus some. The sample contains 200,000 to 250,000 clones, approximately 85% of which appear only once. The source material was peripheral blood. These receptors came from a man aged 50 to 59 with COVID-19, enrolled during active disease. Both conserved end residues are part of each CDR3. D genes are given only for firm matches. Clone size is given for some rows only: seen once, a few or many times, or a class if the clone is expanded.

j_call,clone_size,v_call,d_call,cdr3_nt,cdr3_aa
TRBJ2-3,once,TRBV4-3,TRBD2,TGCGCCAGCAGCCAAGGGCTAGCGGGGGGCAGCACAGATACGCAGTATTTT,CASSQGLAGGSTDTQYF
TRBJ2-5,-,TRBV10-3,TRBD2,TGTGCCATCAGTGAGTCCGGGACTAGCGGGGTAGAGACCCAGTACTTC,CAISESGTSGVETQYF
TRBJ2-5,once,TRBV27,-,TGTGCCAGCAGTCCTCAGTACTTC,CASSPQYF
TRBJ2-2,-,TRBV4-3,-,TGCGCCAGCAGCCAACAAACGAACACCGGGGAGCTGTTTTTT,CASSQQTNTGELFF
TRBJ1-4,-,TRBV4-3,-,TGCGCCAGCAGCCAAATTTTGTCGGGGGGCGCAGCTAATGAAAAACTGTTTTTT,CASSQILSGGAANEKLFF
TRBJ1-4,-,TRBV28,-,TGTGCCAGCAACCCGGGGAGTGGGGAAAAACTGTTTTTT,CASNPGSGEKLFF
TRBJ1-1,-,TRBV6-6,-,TGTGCCAGCAGTCCGACGGGGGGCACTGAAGCTTTCTTT,CASSPTGGTEAFF
TRBJ1-1,-,TRBV3-1/TRBV3-2,-,TGTGCCAGCAGCCCTCAGGGAAACACTGAAGCTTTCTTT,CASSPQGNTEAFF
TRBJ1-6,-,TRBV6-6,-,TGTGCCAGCAGTTCCCTGCTGGGGAGCGGGAATTCACCCCTCCACTTT,CASSSLLGSGNSPLHF
TRBJ2-4,-,TRBV5-1,TRBD1,TGCGCCAGCAGCTTGGGGCCAGGGGGCTCATTAGACATTCAGTACTTC,CASSLGPGGSLDIQYF
TRBJ2-1,-,TRBV29-1,-,TGCAGCGTTGGGTTCAGTTACAATGAGCAGTTCTTC,CSVGFSYNEQFF
TRBJ2-6,-,TRBV3-1/TRBV3-2,-,TGTGCCAGCAGCCTGCAGGGTAGTGGGGCCAACGTCCTGACTTTC,CASSLQGSGANVLTF
TRBJ2-1,-,TRBV5-1,-,TGCGCCAGCAGCTTGGTTGGCGGTCAACCCTACAATGAGCAGTTCTTC,CASSLVGGQPYNEQFF
TRBJ2-4,-,TRBV4-3,TRBD2,TGCGCCAGCAGCCAAGAAACTAGCGTGGTGACGAACAAAAACATTCAGTACTTC,CASSQETSVVTNKNIQYF
TRBJ2-7,-,TRBV9,-,TGTGCCAGCAGCCAGGGCATGAGCTCCTACGAGCAGTACTTC,CASSQGMSSYEQYF
TRBJ1-1,once,TRBV5-4,TRBD1,TGTGCCAGCAGCTTACAGGGGATGAACACTGAAGCTTTCTTT,CASSLQGMNTEAFF
TRBJ1-1,-,TRBV2,-,TGTGCCAGCGAATCATATGGACTGAAGAACACTGAAGCTTTCTTT,CASESYGLKNTEAFF
TRBJ2-7,-,TRBV18,TRBD2,TGTGCCAGCTCACCAAGTGGACTAGCGGGGGGCCACGAGCAGTACTTC,CASSPSGLAGGHEQYF
TRBJ2-1,-,TRBV7-3,TRBD2,TGTGCCAGCAGCTCGGGACTAGCGGGGGAGTGGGGTGAGCAGTTCTTC,CASSSGLAGEWGEQFF
TRBJ2-1,-,TRBV30,TRBD2,TGTGCCTGGAGTGTTCGGGTAGCGGGGGAACAGTTGAATGAGCAGTTCTTC,CAWSVRVAGEQLNEQFF
TRBJ2-3,-,TRBV20-1,-,TGCAGTGCTAGTCTAGTCTCTACAGATACGCAGTATTTT,CSASLVSTDTQYF
TRBJ2-7,-,TRBV6-5,-,TGTGCCAGCAGTTACTCGACCCTCCTTTCAACGGGAGAGCAGTACTTC,CASSYSTLLSTGEQYF
TRBJ2-7,-,TRBV28,TRBD1,TGTGCCAGCAGTATTCCGGCGAACAGGGGACACGAGCAGTACTTC,CASSIPANRGHEQYF
TRBJ1-1,-,TRBV19,TRBD1,TGTGCCAGTAGCAAGAGCTCGGGACAGCTCGGCGCTGAAGCTTTCTTT,CASSKSSGQLGAEAFF
TRBJ1-1,few,TRBV11-3,-,TGTGCCAGCAGCCTGCAGGGGAACACTGAAGCTTTCTTT,CASSLQGNTEAFF
TRBJ1-6,-,TRBV6-6,-,TGTGCCAGCAGTACGCCCGGGGCCTATAATTCACCCCTCCACTTT,CASSTPGAYNSPLHF
TRBJ1-6,-,TRBV9,-,TGTGCCAGCAGCGCGGGGGGTTCCTATAATTCACCCCTCCACTTT,CASSAGGSYNSPLHF
TRBJ2-3,-,TRBV9,-,TGTGCCAGCAGCGTATTTCAAACGGGTCCGTCGGATACGCAGTATTTT,CASSVFQTGPSDTQYF
TRBJ2-7,-,TRBV7-2,-,TGTGCCAGCAGCCCCTCCTGGGTGCGGGCCCGTGGCGAGCAGTACTTC,CASSPSWVRARGEQYF
TRBJ1-2,few,TRBV3-1/TRBV3-2,TRBD1,TGTGCCAGCAGCGGGACAGCGAGTTACTATGGCTACACCTTC,CASSGTASYYGYTF
TRBJ2-2,-,TRBV6-5,TRBD2,TGTGCCAGCAGTTATTTACGGACTAGGGCCGGGGAGCTGTTTTTT,CASSYLRTRAGELFF
TRBJ2-1,-,TRBV7-6,-,TGTGCCAGCAGCGGTGGCCTAGTTAGTTCCTACAATGAGCAGTTCTTC,CASSGGLVSSYNEQFF
TRBJ1-3,once,TRBV3-1/TRBV3-2,-,TGTGCCAGCAGCCAGATAAACCCGGGACAAGGCTCTGGAAACACCATATATTTT,CASSQINPGQGSGNTIYF
TRBJ2-5,once,TRBV30,-,TGTGCCTGGAGTGCCAGCGGAGAGACCCAGTACTTC,CAWSASGETQYF
TRBJ1-5,-,TRBV3-1/TRBV3-2,TRBD1,TGTGCCAGCCGACAGGGATGGGGCAATCAGCCCCAGCATTTT,CASRQGWGNQPQHF
TRBJ2-1,-,TRBV3-1/TRBV3-2,TRBD2,TGTGCCAGCCGGGACTACACTACATTTGAGCAGTTCTTC,CASRDYTTFEQFF
TRBJ2-3,few,TRBV29-1,TRBD2,TGCAGCGTTTGGGGAAGGAGACTAGCGGGGGGCCCTTTCACAGATACGCAGTATTTT,CSVWGRRLAGGPFTDTQYF
TRBJ2-1,-,TRBV5-3,-,TGTGCCAGGCAGCTACCAGGGGAACCCTACAATGAGCAGTTCTTC,CARQLPGEPYNEQFF
TRBJ1-1,-,TRBV10-3,-,TGTGCCATCAGCGGGGGGAGGGATTACACTGAAGCTTTCTTT,CAISGGRDYTEAFF
TRBJ1-5,-,TRBV20-1,-,TGCAGTGCTAGTATAACAGATAGCAATCAGCCCCAGCATTTT,CSASITDSNQPQHF
TRBJ2-1,once,TRBV11-2,-,TGTGCCAGCAGCTCTTTATCGGGGGAGCAGTTCTTC,CASSSLSGEQFF
TRBJ2-3,-,TRBV2,-,TGTGCCAGCAGTGATACAGGGCCCACCGTAGATACGCAGTATTTT,CASSDTGPTVDTQYF